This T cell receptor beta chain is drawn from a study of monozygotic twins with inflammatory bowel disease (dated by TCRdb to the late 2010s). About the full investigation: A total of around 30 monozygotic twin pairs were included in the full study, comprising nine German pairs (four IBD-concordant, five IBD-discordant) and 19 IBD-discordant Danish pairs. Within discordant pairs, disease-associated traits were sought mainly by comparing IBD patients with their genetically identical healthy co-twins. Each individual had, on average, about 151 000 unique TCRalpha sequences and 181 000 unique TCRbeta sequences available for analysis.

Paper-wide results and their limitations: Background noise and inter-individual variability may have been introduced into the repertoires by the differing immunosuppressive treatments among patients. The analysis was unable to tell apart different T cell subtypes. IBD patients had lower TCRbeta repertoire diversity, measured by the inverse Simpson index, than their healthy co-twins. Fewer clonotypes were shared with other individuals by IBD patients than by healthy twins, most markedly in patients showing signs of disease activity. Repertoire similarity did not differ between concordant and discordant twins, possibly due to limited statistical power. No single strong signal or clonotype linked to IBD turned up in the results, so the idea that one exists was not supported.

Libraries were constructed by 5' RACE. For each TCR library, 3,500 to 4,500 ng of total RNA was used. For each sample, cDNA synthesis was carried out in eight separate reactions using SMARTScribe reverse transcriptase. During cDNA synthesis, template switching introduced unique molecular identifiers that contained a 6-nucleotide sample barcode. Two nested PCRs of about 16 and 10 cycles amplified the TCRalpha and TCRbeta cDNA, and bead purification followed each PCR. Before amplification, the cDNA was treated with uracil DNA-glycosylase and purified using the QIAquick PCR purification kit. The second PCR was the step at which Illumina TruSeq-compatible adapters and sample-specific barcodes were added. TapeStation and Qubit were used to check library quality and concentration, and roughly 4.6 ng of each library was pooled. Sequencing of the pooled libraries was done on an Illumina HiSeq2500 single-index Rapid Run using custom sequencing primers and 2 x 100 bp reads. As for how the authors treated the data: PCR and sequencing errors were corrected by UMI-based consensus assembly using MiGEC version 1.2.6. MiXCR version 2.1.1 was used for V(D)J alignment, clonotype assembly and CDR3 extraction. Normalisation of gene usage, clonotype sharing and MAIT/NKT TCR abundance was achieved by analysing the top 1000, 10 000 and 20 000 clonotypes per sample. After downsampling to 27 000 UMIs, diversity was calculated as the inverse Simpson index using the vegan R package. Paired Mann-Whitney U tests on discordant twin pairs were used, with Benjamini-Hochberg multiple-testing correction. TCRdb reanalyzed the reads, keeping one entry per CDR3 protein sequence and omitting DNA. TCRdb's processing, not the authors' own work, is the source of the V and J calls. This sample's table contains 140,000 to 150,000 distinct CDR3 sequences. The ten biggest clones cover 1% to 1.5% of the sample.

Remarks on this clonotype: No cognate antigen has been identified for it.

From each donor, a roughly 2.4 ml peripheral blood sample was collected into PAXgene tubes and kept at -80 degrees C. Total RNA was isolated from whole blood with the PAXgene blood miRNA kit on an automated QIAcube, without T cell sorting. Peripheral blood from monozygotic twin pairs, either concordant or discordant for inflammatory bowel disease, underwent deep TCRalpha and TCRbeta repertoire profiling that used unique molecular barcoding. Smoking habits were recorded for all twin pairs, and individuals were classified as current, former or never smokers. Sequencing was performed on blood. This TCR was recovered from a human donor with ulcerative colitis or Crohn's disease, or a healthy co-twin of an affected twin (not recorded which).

The CDR3 region reads CASSTRESSYEQYF. This sequence uses TRBV19 and TRBJ2-7. The CDR3 has 14 amino acids, counting the end cysteine and phenylalanine. The entry carries no DNA sequence. Per the germline V gene (reference sequence), LNHDA is the CDR1 and SQIVND is the CDR2. When the CDR3 is completed using the reference TRBV19 and TRBJ2-7 genes on either side, the full variable domain is DGGITQSPKYLFRKEGQNVTLSCEQNLNHDAMYWYRQDPGQGLRLIYYSQIVNDFQKGDIAEGYSVSREKKESFPLTVTSAQKNPTAFYLCASSTRESSYEQYFGPGTRLTVT.